The present TCR beta chain was sequenced within a study of T cells in Graves' hyperthyroidism and ophthalmopathy (dated by TCRdb to about 2019). Some background on the complete study: Peripheral blood was collected at initial diagnosis, before any treatment. A discovery cohort of approximately 97 patients, approximately 45 with Graves' ophthalmopathy and about 58 with stable Graves' hyperthyroidism, was used to find distinguishing TCR V-J signatures. Prospective prediction of ophthalmopathy was tested in an independent validation cohort of 18 to 20 hyperthyroidism patients and around 16 patients who later progressed to ophthalmopathy. For training and testing, the 95 to 100 patients in the discovery cohort were randomly divided in a 7:3 ratio. In six Graves' hyperthyroidism patients, the study also compared T-cell repertoires from thyroid tissue with T-cell repertoires from blood. After sampling, hyperthyroidism patients received methimazole starting at 30 mg daily, and ophthalmopathy patients received high-dose intravenous methylprednisolone. The paper describes TCR Vbeta CDR3 sequencing of 135 peripheral blood samples, made up of some 42 ophthalmopathy patients, roughly 80 hyperthyroidism patients and some 17 progressor patients.

Hyperthyroidism patients were newly diagnosed, with disease duration under 2 months, and aged 18 to 65 years. Exclusion was applied to patients with uncontrolled infections, other autoimmune diseases, pregnancy or lactation. Diagnoses relied on clinical symptoms, serum thyroxine and TRAb, thyroid ultrasound and orbital computed tomography. Blood from progressor patients was drawn when they were first diagnosed with hyperthyroidism, before any ophthalmopathy symptoms appeared. Ficoll-Paque density gradient centrifugation was used to isolate PBMCs from 9.5 to 10 ml of fresh peripheral blood. Progressor patients were first diagnosed with Graves' hyperthyroidism and then developed ophthalmopathy during follow-up. Total RNA was extracted using Trizol reagent, and RNA quality was assessed on an Agilent 2100 Bioanalyzer. TCR beta CDR3 regions were amplified from RNA transcripts. The first round of RT-PCR for the TCR CDR3 was performed with the HTBI primer set and the Qiagen OneStep RT-PCR kit. Libraries were constructed in a second round of multiplex PCR, after which size selection and purification were carried out. Libraries were sequenced paired-end with 100 bp reads on an Illumina HiSeq2000. The authors' analysis ran thus. Raw data were processed with SOAPnuke, discarding reads with adapters, uncalled bases, mean Phred below 15, or no exact constant-primer or identifier match. COPE v1.2.5 was used to merge the high-quality paired reads, and each unique nucleotide sequence was defined as a clonotype. MiTCR v1.1 was used to align clonotypes to the IMGT TRBV, TRBD and TRBJ reference segments. The analysis included only V-J combinations with a frequency above 0.0001, which together covered 99% to 99.2% of the repertoires. A TCS score was defined as the ratio of F50 (clonal expansion) to E x V (chaos), with BLOSUM62-based TCRdist applied between CDR3 peptides within each V-J. Welch's t-statistics and random forest reduced 500 to 650 V-J features to roughly 13, which were used in a naive Bayes classifier (R e1071). TCRdb reprocessing: public reads trimmed at Q25 with fastp, clones called with MiXCR, in-frame beta chains kept. Identical CDR3 proteins give one entry, which carries the most common genes and DNA. These V and J calls derive from TCRdb rather than the authors' analysis. The sample profile shows under 450,000 distinct CDR3 sequences; roughly 15% of them were found once. Approximately 35% of the sample is held by the ten biggest clonotypes.

Trimming removed 8 bases from V and 6 bases from J; the gene matches leave 8 bases unexplained. CDR1 KGHSH and CDR2 LQKENI were looked up in the germline V gene. The CDR3 runs 13 amino acids, cysteine and phenylalanine included. Only the CDR3 portion is preserved as DNA: 39 bases, with reading frame beginning at the first base. Results the study describes overall, beyond this receptor: No statistical method was used to fix the sample size in advance, and group allocation was not hidden from the investigators. In cross-validation, a model built on a 13 V-J signature told ophthalmopathy apart from stable hyperthyroidism with 87.88% sensitivity and about 81% specificity, and in testing the same model reached 80%/75%. Blood samples also contained most of the expanded thyroid clonotypes (frequency above 0.001), which suggests that blood repertoires may reflect thyroid immune responses. In validation, the model predicted progression to ophthalmopathy with about 71% sensitivity and around 72% specificity, a median of 6.5 months before onset.

This clonotype was found a few times. Its antigen remains unidentified. No much larger clonotype is one base removed from it; base qualities were not supplied. The TCR was taken from a woman aged 30 to 39 with Graves' hyperthyroidism that later progressed to Graves' ophthalmopathy. The chain is made from TRBV18 and TRBJ1-2; 8 central nucleotides agree with TRBD1. The sequencing input was blood. CDR3 region: CASRWTGSHGYTF. At the DNA level, the sequence is TGTGCCAGCCGATGGACAGGGAGTCATGGCTACACCTTC.